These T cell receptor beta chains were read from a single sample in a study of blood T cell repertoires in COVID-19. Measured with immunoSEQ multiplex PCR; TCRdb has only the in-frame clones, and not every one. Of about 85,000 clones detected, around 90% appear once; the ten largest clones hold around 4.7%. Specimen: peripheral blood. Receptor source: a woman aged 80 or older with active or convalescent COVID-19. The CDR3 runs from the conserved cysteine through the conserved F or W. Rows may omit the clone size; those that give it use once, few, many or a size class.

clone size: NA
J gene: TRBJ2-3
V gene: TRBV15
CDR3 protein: CATSRNRGTLPRDTQYF

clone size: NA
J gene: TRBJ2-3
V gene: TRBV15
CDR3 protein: CATSGDLTRHTQYF

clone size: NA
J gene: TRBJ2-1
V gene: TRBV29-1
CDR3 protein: CSVEVGSAGAYNEQFF

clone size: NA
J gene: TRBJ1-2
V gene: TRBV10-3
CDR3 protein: CAISESDYYGYTF

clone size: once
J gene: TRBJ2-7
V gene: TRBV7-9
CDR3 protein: CASSLGTSGSDEQYF

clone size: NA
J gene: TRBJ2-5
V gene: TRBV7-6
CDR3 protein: CASSRTFQETQYF

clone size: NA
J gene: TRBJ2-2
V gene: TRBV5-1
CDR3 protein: CASSLTPSGSSRFGELFF

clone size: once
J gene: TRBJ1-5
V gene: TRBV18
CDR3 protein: CASSPQANQPQHF

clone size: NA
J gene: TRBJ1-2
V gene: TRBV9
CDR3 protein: CASSVRTGEGYTF

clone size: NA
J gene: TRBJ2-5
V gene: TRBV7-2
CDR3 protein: CASSLEPTSGSTETQYF

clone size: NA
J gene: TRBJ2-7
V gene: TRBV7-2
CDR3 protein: CASSLSVRGEQYF

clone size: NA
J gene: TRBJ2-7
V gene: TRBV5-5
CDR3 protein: CASSYFSGAKYEQYF

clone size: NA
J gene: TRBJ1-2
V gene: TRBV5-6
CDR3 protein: CASSIQGGYGYTF

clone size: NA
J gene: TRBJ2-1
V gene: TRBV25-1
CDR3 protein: CASSDLGQYDEQFF

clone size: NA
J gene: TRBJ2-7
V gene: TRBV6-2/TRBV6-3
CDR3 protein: CASSSYRGYEQYF

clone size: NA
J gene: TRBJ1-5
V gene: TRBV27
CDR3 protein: CASSPLTEGNQPQHF

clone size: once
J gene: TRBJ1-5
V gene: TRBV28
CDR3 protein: CASSPRQFGQPQHF

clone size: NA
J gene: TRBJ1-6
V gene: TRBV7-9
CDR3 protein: CASSLGQPNSPLHF

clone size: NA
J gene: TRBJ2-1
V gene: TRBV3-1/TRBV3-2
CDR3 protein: CASSLREGSNEQFF

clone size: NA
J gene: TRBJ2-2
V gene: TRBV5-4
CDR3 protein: CASSLAGAGLIEGELFF

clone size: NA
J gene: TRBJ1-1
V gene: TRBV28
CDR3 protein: CASSQLRVNTEAFF

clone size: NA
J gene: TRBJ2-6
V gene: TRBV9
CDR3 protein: CASSVQGTGANVLTF

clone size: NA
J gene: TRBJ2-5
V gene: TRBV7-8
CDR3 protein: CASSLSGLQTQYF